A selection of T cell receptor beta chains follows, all from one sample in a study of a mutant IDH1 vaccine in newly diagnosed glioma. Data came from immunoSEQ multiplex PCR; TCRdb stores just in-frame clones and leaves some out. The sample yields tens of thousands of clones, roughly 82% seen once. These receptors have no identified antigens. Material: PBMCs, obtained from a glioma patient whose treatment included an IDH1 peptide vaccine. The source is a woman aged 18-29 years with glioma. Some clones in this sample may be carry-over from other donors' samples. The CDR3 runs from the conserved cysteine through the conserved F or W. D genes are given only for firm matches. Expanded clones get a size class; other rows say once, few or many, or leave the size out.

clone_size	v_call	j_call	d_call	cdr3_nt	cdr3_aa
-	TRBV19	TRBJ2-5	-	TGTGCCAGTAGTTCTGCAGGGGCGCGGGAGACCCAGTACTTC	CASSSAGARETQYF
-	TRBV7-9	TRBJ2-7	-	TGTGCCAGCAGCTTAAACAGCGACGAGTACTTC	CASSLNSDEYF
few	TRBV27	TRBJ1-2	-	TGTGCCAGCAGTTTCGCCAGAAACTATGGCTACACCTTC	CASSFARNYGYTF
few	TRBV7-2	TRBJ2-5	-	TGTGCCAGCAGCTTAGAGTGGGGGGAGACCCAGTACTTC	CASSLEWGETQYF
-	TRBV4-2	TRBJ1-4	-	TGTGCCAGCAGCCAATCAATGCAGGAAAAACTGTTTTTT	CASSQSMQEKLFF
-	TRBV5-1	TRBJ1-4	TRBD1	TGCGCCAGTAAACGAAACAGGGGTGAAAAACTGTTTTTT	CASKRNRGEKLFF
-	TRBV7-9	TRBJ1-5	TRBD1	TGTGCCAGCAGCTCAGTCATCGGACAGGGGTACAATCAGCCCCAGCATTTT	CASSSVIGQGYNQPQHF
few	TRBV4-2	TRBJ2-1	TRBD2	TGTGCCAGCAGCCAAGCTTTCGGGGGGGCATCCTACAATGAGCAGTTCTTC	CASSQAFGGASYNEQFF
-	TRBV5-4	TRBJ1-2	TRBD1	TGTGCCAGCAGCTTGAGGCAGGGGGCTAACTATGGCTACACCTTC	CASSLRQGANYGYTF
-	TRBV6-5	TRBJ1-4	-	TGTGCCAGCAGTTACATAAGGGGAGGAGGGGAAAAACTGTTTTTT	CASSYIRGGGEKLFF
-	TRBV2	TRBJ1-5	-	TGTGCCAGCAGTGTGAGGGGGGATCAGCCCCAGCATTTT	CASSVRGDQPQHF
-	TRBV5-1	TRBJ1-2	-	TGCGCCAGCAGCTTGGCCCCGACGGAGTATGGCTACACCTTC	CASSLAPTEYGYTF
few	TRBV25-1	TRBJ1-4	-	TGTGCCAGCAGTGAATATAGAAAACTGTTTTTT	CASSEYRKLFF
-	TRBV12-5	TRBJ1-5	-	TGTGCTAGTGGTTTAAATCAGCCCCAGCATTTT	CASGLNQPQHF
-	TRBV12-5	TRBJ2-7	TRBD1	TGTGCTAGTGCAGGGGACAGAACCTACGAGCAGTACTTC	CASAGDRTYEQYF
-	TRBV9	TRBJ1-5	-	TGTGCCAGCAGCGTAGGCAGCAATCAGCCCCAGCATTTT	CASSVGSNQPQHF
-	TRBV9	TRBJ2-6	TRBD1	TGTGCCAGCATGGGACAGGGGGCGTCTGGGGCCAACGTCCTGACTTTC	CASMGQGASGANVLTF
-	TRBV4-3	TRBJ2-1	TRBD2	TGCGCCAGCAGCCAAGTATCAGGACTAGCGGATGAGCAGTTCTTC	CASSQVSGLADEQFF
-	TRBV7-9	TRBJ1-2	-	TGTGCCAGCAGCTTAGTCGGTCAGGGATATGGCTACACCTTC	CASSLVGQGYGYTF
-	TRBV5-4	TRBJ1-4	-	TGTGCCAGCAGCTCTAGGGTGTCTGGAGAAAAACTGTTTTTT	CASSSRVSGEKLFF
-	TRBV7-2	TRBJ2-3	-	TGTGCCAGCAGTTCGACAGAACGCACAGATACGCAGTATTTT	CASSSTERTDTQYF
-	TRBV5-4	TRBJ2-2	-	TGTGCCAGCAGCTCAATAGGGGCCGGGGAGCTGTTTTTT	CASSSIGAGELFF
-	TRBV2	TRBJ1-4	-	TGTGCCAGCACCCGGGAGGGACTGAAGAATGAAAAACTGTTTTTT	CASTREGLKNEKLFF
-	TRBV6-5	TRBJ1-5	-	TGTGCCAGTAAAGACGGGAATAGCAATCAGCCCCAGCATTTT	CASKDGNSNQPQHF
-	TRBV7-8	TRBJ2-1	-	TGTGCCAGCAGCTCCCCCCGGACTGAGCAGTTCTTC	CASSSPRTEQFF
-	TRBV5-4	TRBJ1-1	-	TGTGCCAGCAGCCCTGCGGACACCCGGAACACTGAAGCTTTCTTT	CASSPADTRNTEAFF
-	TRBV7-9	TRBJ2-7	TRBD1	TGTGCCAGCAGCCCCCGGGACAGGGGTAACTACGAGCAGTACTTC	CASSPRDRGNYEQYF
-	TRBV28	TRBJ1-2	-	TGTGCCAGCAGTTCCCCTGGGGGGCTTAGAGGAGTTGGCTACACCTTC	CASSSPGGLRGVGYTF
-	TRBV6-6	TRBJ1-1	-	TGTGCCAGCAAAACAGGGAACACTGAAGCTTTCTTT	CASKTGNTEAFF
-	TRBV27	TRBJ1-4	-	TGTGCCAGCAGTTTTCGGGGAGGGGGGGGCACTAATGAAAAACTGTTTTTT	CASSFRGGGGTNEKLFF
few	TRBV6-1	TRBJ2-1	-	TGTGCCAGCAGTGAAGGGGTGGGCTCCTACAATGAGCAGTTCTTC	CASSEGVGSYNEQFF
-	TRBV6-6	TRBJ2-7	-	TGTGCCAGCAGTTCCTCGCGGTCCTACGAGCAGTACTTC	CASSSSRSYEQYF
-	TRBV6-6	TRBJ1-1	TRBD1	TGTGCCAGCAGTTGGACAGGGGCCGCTATGAACACTGAAGCTTTCTTT	CASSWTGAAMNTEAFF
-	TRBV5-1	TRBJ1-1	-	TGCGCCAGCAGACCGCGGGGCAGGTTAGAAGCTTTCTTT	CASRPRGRLEAFF
-	TRBV7-2	TRBJ1-2	-	TGTGCCAGCAGCTTGTATCCAAACCGGGCCGATGGCTACACCTTC	CASSLYPNRADGYTF
-	TRBV27	TRBJ2-7	-	TGTGCCAGCAGTTTCGGATCTGGGGTCGAGCAGTACTTC	CASSFGSGVEQYF
-	TRBV27	TRBJ2-7	TRBD1	TGTGCCAGCAGTCCTCTGACAGGGACCCACGAGCAGTACTTC	CASSPLTGTHEQYF
-	TRBV29-1	TRBJ1-1	-	TGCAGCGCTGACAGGAAGAACACTGAAGCTTTCTTT	CSADRKNTEAFF
once	TRBV5-4	TRBJ2-1	TRBD1	TGTGCCAGCAGTCCCGGGACAGGGAGGGACGAGCAGTTCTTC	CASSPGTGRDEQFF
-	TRBV23-1	TRBJ2-7	-	TGCGCCAGGTTTTACGAGCAGTACTTC	CARFYEQYF
once	TRBV30	TRBJ2-2	-	TGTGCCTATATTGTGTTGGGGGTTTCGAACACCGGGGAGCTGTTTTTT	CAYIVLGVSNTGELFF
-	TRBV7-9	TRBJ2-5	-	TGTGCCAGCAGCTTAGGGGGACCTCAAGAGACCCAGTACTTC	CASSLGGPQETQYF
few	TRBV7-9	TRBJ1-1	-	TGTGCCAGCAGCCTGGGTCTAGGGATGAACACTGAAGCTTTCTTT	CASSLGLGMNTEAFF
-	TRBV4-1	TRBJ1-1	-	TGCGCCAGCAGCCATATCGCCCTTAACACTGAAGCTTTCTTT	CASSHIALNTEAFF
once	TRBV7-8	TRBJ1-1	-	TGTGCCAGCAGCTTAAAGACTAACACTGAAGCTTTCTTT	CASSLKTNTEAFF
-	TRBV6-5	TRBJ1-4	-	TGTGCCAGCAGTTCCCGGACAGCGGGAAATGAAAAACTGTTTTTT	CASSSRTAGNEKLFF
-	TRBV9	TRBJ2-6	-	TGTGCCAGCAGCGAAGGGACAACCTCGGCATGGGGGGCCAACGTCCTGACTTTC	CASSEGTTSAWGANVLTF
-	TRBV19	TRBJ1-1	-	TGTGCCAGTAGGACACAGGGAGGGAACACTGAAGCTTTCTTT	CASRTQGGNTEAFF
few	TRBV6-6	TRBJ2-5	TRBD2	TGTGCCGCGGGAGAAGAGACCCAGTACTTC	CAAGEETQYF
-	TRBV6-1	TRBJ2-7	-	TGTGCCAGCAGTGAAGGACTTACCTACGAGCAGTACTTC	CASSEGLTYEQYF
few	TRBV5-1	TRBJ1-1	-	TGCGCCAGCAGCGTCCAGCAGAACACTGAAGCTTTCTTT	CASSVQQNTEAFF
-	TRBV4-1	TRBJ2-7	TRBD1	TGCGCCAGCAGCCATTTTTTACAGGGGCCCTCCTACGAGCAGTACTTC	CASSHFLQGPSYEQYF
-	TRBV6-1	TRBJ2-3	-	TGTGCCAGCACCCCCTGGGTTCTAGGGGCAGATACGCAGTATTTT	CASTPWVLGADTQYF
-	TRBV7-9	TRBJ2-7	TRBD1	TGTGCCAGCAGCGCTAGACAGGGTGGGTTCGAGCAGTACTTC	CASSARQGGFEQYF
-	TRBV25-1	TRBJ2-7	-	TGTGCCAGCAGTGAAGGGCAGGGCGCCTACGAGCAGTACTTC	CASSEGQGAYEQYF